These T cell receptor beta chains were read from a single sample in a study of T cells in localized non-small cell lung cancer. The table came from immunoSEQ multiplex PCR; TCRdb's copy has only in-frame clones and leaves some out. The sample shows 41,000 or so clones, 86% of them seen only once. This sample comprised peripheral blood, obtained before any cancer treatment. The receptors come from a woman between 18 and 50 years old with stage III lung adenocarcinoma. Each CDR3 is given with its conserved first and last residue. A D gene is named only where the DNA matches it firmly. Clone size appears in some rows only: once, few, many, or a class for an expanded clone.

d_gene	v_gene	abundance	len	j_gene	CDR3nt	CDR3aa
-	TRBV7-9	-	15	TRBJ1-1	TGTGCCAGCAGCCCCGTGGGGGGGGAGGGCACTGAAGCTTTCTTT	CASSPVGGEGTEAFF
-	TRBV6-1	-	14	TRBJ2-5	TGTGCCAGCAGACCCACCCTAAACCAAGAGACCCAGTACTTC	CASRPTLNQETQYF
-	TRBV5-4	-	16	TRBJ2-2	TGTGCCAGCAGCCAGGATGGCCTAGCTTTCACCGGGGAGCTGTTTTTT	CASSQDGLAFTGELFF
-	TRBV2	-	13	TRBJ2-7	TGTGCCAGCAATAAGCCTCAGCCCCACGAGCAGTACTTC	CASNKPQPHEQYF
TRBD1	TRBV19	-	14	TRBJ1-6	TGTGCCAGTAAACAACAGGGGACAAATTCACCCCTCCACTTT	CASKQQGTNSPLHF
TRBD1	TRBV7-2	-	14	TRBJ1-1	TGTGCCAGCAGCTACAGGGGTCGGGACACTGAAGCTTTCTTT	CASSYRGRDTEAFF
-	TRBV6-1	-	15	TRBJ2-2	TGTGCCAGCACCATGGACCCCCGGCCGGCCGGGGAGCTGTTTTTT	CASTMDPRPAGELFF
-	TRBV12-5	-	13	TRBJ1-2	TGTGCTAGTGGTTTGGACGGACTCTATGGCTACACCTTC	CASGLDGLYGYTF
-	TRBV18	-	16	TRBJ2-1	TGTGCCAGCTCACCGAGCGGGGGACAGGCCTACAATGAGCAGTTCTTC	CASSPSGGQAYNEQFF
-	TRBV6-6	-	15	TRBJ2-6	TGTGCCAGCAGCCGGGGCCCAGATGGGGCCAACGTCCTGACTTTC	CASSRGPDGANVLTF
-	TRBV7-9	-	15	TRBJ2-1	TGTGCCAGCAGCTTAATATCCGGAGGCTACAATGAGCAGTTCTTC	CASSLISGGYNEQFF
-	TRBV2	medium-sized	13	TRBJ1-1	TGTGCCAGCACCCTCCGTGTGGTTACTGAAGCTTTCTTT	CASTLRVVTEAFF
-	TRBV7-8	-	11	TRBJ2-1	TGTGCCAGCAGCTTAGAATGGGAGCAGTTCTTC	CASSLEWEQFF
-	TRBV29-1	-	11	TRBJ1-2	TGCAGCGTTGAAGCTAGAGGGGGCTACACCTTC	CSVEARGGYTF
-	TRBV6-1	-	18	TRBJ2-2	TGTGCCAGCAGTGAATTTATAAGTGGGAGTCGGAACACCGGGGAGCTGTTTTTT	CASSEFISGSRNTGELFF
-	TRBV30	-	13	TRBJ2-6	TGTGCCTGGAGTGGCCCCCCAGGGTGGGTCCTGACTTTC	CAWSGPPGWVLTF
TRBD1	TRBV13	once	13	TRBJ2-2	TGTGCCAGCAGACCTACAGGGGCCGGGGAGCTGTTTTTT	CASRPTGAGELFF
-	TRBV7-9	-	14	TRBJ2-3	TGTGCCAGCAGCTTAGGAGGAAACACAGATACGCAGTATTTT	CASSLGGNTDTQYF
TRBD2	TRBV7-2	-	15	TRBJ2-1	TGTGCCAGCAGCTTGGTAGCGGGGGGAGGGAATGAGCAGTTCTTC	CASSLVAGGGNEQFF
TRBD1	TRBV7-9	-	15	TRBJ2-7	TGTGCCAGCAGCTCCTACGGGACAGGGGGGTCCGAGCAGTACTTC	CASSSYGTGGSEQYF
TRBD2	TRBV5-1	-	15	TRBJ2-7	TGCGCCAGCACCCCTGGGCTAGCGGGATCCTACGAGCAGTACTTC	CASTPGLAGSYEQYF
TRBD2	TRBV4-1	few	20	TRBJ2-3	TGCGCCAGCAGCCCGACCGGACTAGCGGGGGGGGTCCCCCTTACAGATACGCAGTATTTT	CASSPTGLAGGVPLTDTQYF
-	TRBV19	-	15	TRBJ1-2	TGTGCCAGTAGTCCCCTGGAGGGGGATGACTATGGCTACACCTTC	CASSPLEGDDYGYTF
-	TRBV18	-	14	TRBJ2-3	TGTGCCAGCTCTCCCAAGACAGGCACAGATACGCAGTATTTT	CASSPKTGTDTQYF
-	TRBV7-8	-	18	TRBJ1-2	TGTGCCAGCAGCTTAGCACTCGGACAGACATCCGCTAACTATGGCTACACCTTC	CASSLALGQTSANYGYTF
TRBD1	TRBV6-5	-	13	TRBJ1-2	TGTGCCAGCAGTTACGGACAGGTCTATGGCTACACCTTC	CASSYGQVYGYTF
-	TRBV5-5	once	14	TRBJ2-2	TGTGCCAGCAGCCGAGGGGGGAACACCGGGGAGCTGTTTTTT	CASSRGGNTGELFF
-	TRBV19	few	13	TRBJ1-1	TGTGCCAGTAGTATAGACAGGGACAATGAAGCTTTCTTT	CASSIDRDNEAFF
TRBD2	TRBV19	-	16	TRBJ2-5	TGTGCCAGTAGTATGAGCGGGGGGAGCCTCCAAGAGACCCAGTACTTC	CASSMSGGSLQETQYF
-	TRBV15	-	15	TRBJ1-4	TGTGCCACCAGCAGAGATCGAGGCACTAATGAAAAACTGTTTTTT	CATSRDRGTNEKLFF
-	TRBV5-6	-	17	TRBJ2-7	TGTGCCAGCAGCTTTTTGGACGGGACGAAGAGCTCCTACGAGCAGTACTTC	CASSFLDGTKSSYEQYF
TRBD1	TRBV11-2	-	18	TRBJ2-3	TGTGCCAGCAGCTTAGGAGTGCTGGGACAGGGGCTGACAGATACGCAGTATTTT	CASSLGVLGQGLTDTQYF
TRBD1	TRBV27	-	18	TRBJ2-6	TGTGCCAGCGCAAGCGGACAGGGCGTATTCTCTGGGGCCAACGTCCTGACTTTC	CASASGQGVFSGANVLTF
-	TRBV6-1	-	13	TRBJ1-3	TGTGCCAGCAGTGAAGCCACTGGAAACACCATATATTTT	CASSEATGNTIYF
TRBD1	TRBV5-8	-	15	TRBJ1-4	TGTGCCAGCAGCCCGGGACAGCGACTGGATGAAAAACTGTTTTTT	CASSPGQRLDEKLFF
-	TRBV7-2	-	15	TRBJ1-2	TGTGCCAGCAGCTTGACGGTCTCGATCACCTATGGCTACACCTTC	CASSLTVSITYGYTF
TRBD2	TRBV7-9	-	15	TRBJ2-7	TGTGCCAGCAGCAAAGCGGCGGGGGGCCTCTACGAGCAGTACTTC	CASSKAAGGLYEQYF
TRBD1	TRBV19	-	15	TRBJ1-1	TGTGCCAGTAGTGGGCTAACAGGGGGTGAGGCTGAAGCTTTCTTT	CASSGLTGGEAEAFF
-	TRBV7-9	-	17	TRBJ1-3	TGTGCCAGCAGCTTTTTAAGTCCGCCGTCGGGTGGAAACACCATATATTTT	CASSFLSPPSGGNTIYF
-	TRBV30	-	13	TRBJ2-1	TGTGCCTGGAGTGTCGGGGGTGGTAATGAGCAGTTCTTC	CAWSVGGGNEQFF
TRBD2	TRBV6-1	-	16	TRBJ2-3	TGTGCCAGCAGTGAATGGAGCGGGGGACGCACAGATACGCAGTATTTT	CASSEWSGGRTDTQYF
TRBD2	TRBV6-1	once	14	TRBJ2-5	TGTGCTAGCTCGGCGGGGGGACAACAAGAGACCCAGTACTTC	CASSAGGQQETQYF
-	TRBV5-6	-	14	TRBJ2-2	TGTGCCAGCAGATTTGTGGGGGGCACCGGGGAGCTGTTTTTT	CASRFVGGTGELFF
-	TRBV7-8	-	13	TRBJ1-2	TGTGCCAGCAGCCCTCGGGGTGCCTATGGCTACACCTTC	CASSPRGAYGYTF
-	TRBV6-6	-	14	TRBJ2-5	TGTGCCAGCACCTCCAGCAGGGACGGCGAGACCCAGTACTTC	CASTSSRDGETQYF
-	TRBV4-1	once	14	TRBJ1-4	TGCGCCAGCAGCTCAACGCGGGGTCGAGAAAAACTGTTTTTT	CASSSTRGREKLFF
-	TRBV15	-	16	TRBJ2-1	TGTGCCACCAGCAGAGACCATGGGACCTTTATCTATGAGCAGTTCTTC	CATSRDHGTFIYEQFF
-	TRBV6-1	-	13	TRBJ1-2	TGTGCCAGCAGTCCGGGACTGGCCTATGGCTACACCTTC	CASSPGLAYGYTF
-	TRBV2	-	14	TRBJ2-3	TGTGCCAGCAGTGGGACCACAGATGCGGATACGCAGTATTTT	CASSGTTDADTQYF
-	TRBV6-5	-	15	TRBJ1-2	TGTGCCAGCAGTTACTCGAATTCAGTGGGGTATGGCTACACCTTC	CASSYSNSVGYGYTF
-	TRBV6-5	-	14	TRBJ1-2	TGTGCCAGCAGTTACCGGGGGGCGGACTATGGCTACACCTTC	CASSYRGADYGYTF
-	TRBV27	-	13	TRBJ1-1	TGTGCGGGACTTCGCGGAATGAACACTGAAGCTTTCTTT	CAGLRGMNTEAFF
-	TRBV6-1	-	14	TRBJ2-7	TGTGCCAGCCGCCCTACGGGCCAGGGGGGTGAGCAGTACTTC	CASRPTGQGGEQYF
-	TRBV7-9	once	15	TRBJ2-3	TGTGCCAGCAGCAAAGGGGCCACTAGCACAGATACGCAGTATTTT	CASSKGATSTDTQYF
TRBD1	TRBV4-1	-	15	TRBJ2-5	TGCGCCAGCAGCCCCGTGCAGGACAGGGGAGAGACCCAGTACTTC	CASSPVQDRGETQYF
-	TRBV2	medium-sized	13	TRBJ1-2	TGTGCCAGCAAAGCCAACGACTACTATGGCTACACCTTC	CASKANDYYGYTF
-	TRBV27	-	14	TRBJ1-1	TGTGCCAGCAGTTTTAACGCCATGAACACTGAAGCTTTCTTT	CASSFNAMNTEAFF